This entry concerns a single T cell receptor beta chain. Its antigen is not known. The data derive from a study of shared clonotypes between healthy human individuals. Study conclusions and caveats: Exclusively blood specimens were collected; tissue repertoires likely differ.

V was trimmed by 2 bases and J by 0 bases, leaving 8 bases between them. CDR1 and CDR2 from the germline V gene are GTSNPN and SVGIG (reference sequence). The CDR3 has 14 residues. For each subset, genomic DNA was distributed in equal portions over several immunoSEQ plates. As originally analysed: ImmunoSEQ output lacked quality scores and full-length reads, limiting matched filtering. Method: immunoSEQ multiplex PCR; TCRdb's copy keeps in-frame clones and lacks some. The V and J calls and clone size are taken from that table; D and trimming were inferred from the DNA. The sample contains approximately 2.5 million clones, roughly 93% of which appear only once.

This TCR came from a man younger than 35 in good health. Some clones in this sample may be carry-over from other donors' samples. The genes are TRBV30 and TRBJ1-3; unclear D gene. Source material: naive CD4+ T cells from PBMCs. Subset meaning: CD45RA+ positively selected. CDR3 sequence: CAWSKSSSGNTIYF. Here the CDR3 DNA reads TGTGCCTGGAGTAAAAGTAGCTCTGGAAACACCATATATTTT.